One sample yielded the 8 T cell receptor beta chains listed below, sequenced in a study of shared clonotypes between healthy human individuals. This table comes from immunoSEQ multiplex PCR, and its TCRdb copy is limited to in-frame clones, with some not included. The sample lists roughly 1.4 million clones, approximately 98.5% occurring once. Material: naive CD4+ T cells sorted from blood. Specified subset: CD45RA+ positively selected. The receptors derive from a man younger than 45 in good health.

This clone showed up just once. The V gene is TRBV27, the J gene TRBJ1-5; possibly TRBD1 for D (5 bases). The CDR3 has 14 amino acids. Germline V gene sequence: CDR1 MNHEY, CDR2 SMNVEV (reference sequence). Trimming took 3 bases from V and 5 from J, leaving 11 bases between them. As DNA, the CDR3 is TGTGCCAGCAGTTTGTCCAGGGAGGATCAGCCCCAGCATTTT. Amino acids: CASSLSREDQPQHF.

The chain uses TRBV28 and TRBJ2-1; 8 nucleotides align to TRBD2. V lost 9 bases to trimming and J lost 0 bases; unmatched junction nucleotides: 1. CDR1 is MDHEN, CDR2 SYDVKM, per germline. The CDR3 totals 13 residues. The CDR3 nucleotides read TGTGCCAGTACTAGCGGCTCCTACAATGAGCAGTTCTTC. Amino acid sequence: CASTSGSYNEQFF.

This chain connects TRBV4-3 to TRBJ2-7, with D possibly being TRBD1 (5 bases). Germline-derived CDR1 and CDR2 are LGHNA and YSLEER. CDR3 length equals 16 residues. V was trimmed by 1 base and J by 6 bases, leaving 19 bases between them. CDR3: CASSQVIGATGAEQYF. CDR3 in DNA: TGCGCCAGCAGCCAAGTGATCGGCGCGACTGGGGCCGAGCAGTACTTC.

The rearrangement links TRBV27 to TRBJ2-3; possible D gene TRBD2, 6 bases. CDR1 and CDR2 from the germline V gene are MNHEY and SMNVEV (reference sequence). V dropped 1 base and J dropped 0 bases, with 14 bases sitting between them. This CDR3 is built from 17 residues. The CDR3 spells CASSLFSLARSTDTQYF. Written as DNA, the CDR3 is TGTGCCAGCAGTTTATTCAGTCTAGCGAGAAGCACAGATACGCAGTATTTT.

The chain joins TRBV28 to TRBJ2-1, with TRBD2 matching over 10 bases. Germline V gene data show CDR1 as MDHEN and CDR2 as SYDVKM. V was pared by 5 bases and J by 9 bases, with 13 bases of the junction left unmatched. This CDR3 is 16 amino acids long. CDR3 loop: CASSPLSGGVYPEQFF. The CDR3 region has the DNA TGTGCCAGCAGTCCCCTGAGCGGGGGGGTATACCCTGAGCAGTTCTTC. Together with reference TRBV28 and TRBJ2-1, the CDR3 gives the full variable domain: DVKVTQSSRYLVKRTGEKVFLECVQDMDHENMFWYRQDPGLGLRLIYFSYDVKMKEKGDIPEGYSVSREKKERFSLILESASTNQTSMYLCASSPLSGGVYPEQFFGPGTRLTVL.

Concerning this clone: Other DNA variants within this sample encode the same CDR3. This rearrangement joins TRBV7-9 to TRBJ2-7; D is possibly TRBD2 (6 bases). The CDR3 spans 15 residues. Germline V gene lookup returns CDR1 SEHNR and CDR2 FQNEAQ (reference sequence). Trimming took off 0 bases at V and 0 bases at J, with 9 bases between the two ends. The CDR3 spells CASSLAGGGSYEQYF. The CDR3 coding sequence is TGTGCCAGCAGCTTAGCCGGGGGAGGCTCCTACGAGCAGTACTTC.

The chain uses TRBV30 and TRBJ2-5; TRBD1 is a possible D gene (6 bases). Trimming removed 5 bases from V and 4 bases from J, with 14 bases in between. The length of the CDR3 is 13 residues. The V gene's germline CDR1 is GTSNPN and CDR2 SVGIG (reference sequence). This CDR3 reads CAWGQGLAETQYF. CDR3 bases: TGTGCCTGGGGCCAGGGGTTAGCAGAGACCCAGTACTTC.

The chain is built from TRBV29-1 and TRBJ2-3; 7 bases map to TRBD2. V shed 3 bases, J shed 1 base, and the junction held 7 bases outside the gene matches. The CDR3 spans 15 residues. Germline V gene sequence: CDR1 SQVTM, CDR2 ANQGSEA. The CDR3 loop is CSVDRYAGGTDTQYF. The CDR3 coding sequence is TGCAGCGTTGATAGGTACGCGGGAGGCACAGATACGCAGTATTTT.